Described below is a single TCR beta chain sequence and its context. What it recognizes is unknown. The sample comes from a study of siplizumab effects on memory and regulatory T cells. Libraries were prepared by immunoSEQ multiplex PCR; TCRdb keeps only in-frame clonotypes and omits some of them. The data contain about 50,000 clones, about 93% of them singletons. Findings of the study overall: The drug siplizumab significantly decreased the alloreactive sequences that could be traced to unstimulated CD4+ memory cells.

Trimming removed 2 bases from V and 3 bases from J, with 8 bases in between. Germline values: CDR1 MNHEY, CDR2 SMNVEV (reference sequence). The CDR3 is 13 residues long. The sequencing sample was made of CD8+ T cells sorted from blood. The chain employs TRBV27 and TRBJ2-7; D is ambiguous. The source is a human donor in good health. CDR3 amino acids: CASSLRVGYEQYF. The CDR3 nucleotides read TGTGCCAGCAGTTTAAGGGTGGGCTACGAGCAGTACTTC.